This record looks at one T cell receptor beta chain sequence and its context. Antigen unknown. This specimen belongs to a study of OX40 agonist ivuxolimab in advanced cancers. Study as a whole: Subjects had a mean age of roughly 57 years, with a range of about 23 to 90; around 84% were male.

Assay used: immunoSEQ multiplex PCR; TCRdb lists only in-frame clones, some missing. The data show around 70,000 clones, 75% to 95% seen once. Whole-study findings and limits: Patients with a partial response at 0.1-3.0 mg/kg had among the lowest clonal expansion.

Germline-derived CDR1 and CDR2 are ENHRY and SYGVKD. Trimming stripped 4 bases from V and 2 bases from J, with 8 bases between. This CDR3 has 13 residues. The sequence was obtained from an adult with an advanced solid tumor such as melanoma, head and neck, liver or kidney cancer. The chain employs TRBV10-3 and TRBJ2-5; no reliable D call. Material: CD4+ or CD8+ T cells sorted from blood, obtained in a trial of the OX40 agonist ivuxolimab. CDR3 protein: CAISALQQETQYF. CDR3 DNA sequence: TGTGCCATCAGTGCGTTACAGCAAGAGACCCAGTACTTC.